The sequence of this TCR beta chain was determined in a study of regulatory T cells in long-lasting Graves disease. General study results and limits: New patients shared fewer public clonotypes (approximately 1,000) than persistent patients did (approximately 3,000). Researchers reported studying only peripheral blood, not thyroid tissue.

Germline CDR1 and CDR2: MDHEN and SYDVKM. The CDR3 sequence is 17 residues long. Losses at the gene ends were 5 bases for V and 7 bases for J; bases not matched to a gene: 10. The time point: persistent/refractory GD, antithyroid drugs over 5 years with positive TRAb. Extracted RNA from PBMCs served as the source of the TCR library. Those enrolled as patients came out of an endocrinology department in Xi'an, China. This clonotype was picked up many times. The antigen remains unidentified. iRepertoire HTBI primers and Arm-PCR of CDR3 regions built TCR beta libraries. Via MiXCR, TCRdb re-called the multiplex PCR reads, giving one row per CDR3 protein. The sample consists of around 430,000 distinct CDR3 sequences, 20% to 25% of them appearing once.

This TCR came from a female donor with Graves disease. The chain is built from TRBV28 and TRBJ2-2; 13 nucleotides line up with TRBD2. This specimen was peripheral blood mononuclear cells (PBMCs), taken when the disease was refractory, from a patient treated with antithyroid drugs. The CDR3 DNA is TGTGCCAGCAGTCGGGAGACTAGCGGGAGGTTAGACGGGGAGCTGTTTTTT. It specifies CASSRETSGRLDGELFF. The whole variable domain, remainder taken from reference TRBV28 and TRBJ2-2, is DVKVTQSSRYLVKRTGEKVFLECVQDMDHENMFWYRQDPGLGLRLIYFSYDVKMKEKGDIPEGYSVSREKKERFSLILESASTNQTSMYLCASSRETSGRLDGELFFGEGSRLTVL.